This TCR beta chain was sequenced for a study of blood T cells in healthy people across ages. V gave up 8 bases and J gave up 8 bases, with 15 bases separating them. This CDR3 has 12 amino acids. A second about 6 to 11 cycle PCR used barcoded and J-beta primers. Each cDNA molecule carried a tag from a template-switch adaptor that contained 12 random nucleotides. Using its own MiXCR run on the 5' RACE reads, TCRdb lists one record per CDR3 protein. The table shows hundreds of thousands of distinct CDR3 sequences, with roughly 30% occurring only once. This clonotype has more than one count but fewer than ten.

The chain links TRBV12-3 or TRBV12-4 to TRBJ1-2; no clear D gene. The TCR originated in a woman older than 75 in good health. The source material was blood. This CDR3 is CASGPYSTGYTF. The CDR3 nucleotides read TGTGCCAGCGGCCCCTACAGTACGGGCTACACCTTC.